This passage covers 29 T cell receptor beta chains from one sample sequenced in a study of OX40 agonist ivuxolimab in advanced cancers. Assay: immunoSEQ multiplex PCR; the TCRdb copy retains only in-frame clones and omits some. This sample has more than 50,000 clones, with approximately 86% found just once. Specimen: CD4+ or CD8+ T cells sorted from blood, collected in a trial of the OX40 agonist ivuxolimab. These receptors came from an adult with an advanced solid tumor such as melanoma, head and neck, liver or kidney cancer.

This clone has just one count. V usage is TRBV19 and J usage is TRBJ1-1; no clear D. The germline V gene encodes CDR1 LNHDA and CDR2 SQIVND (reference sequence). Trimming left V 6 bases short and J 5 bases short, with 13 bases between. The length of the CDR3 is 13 residues. CDR3 nucleotides: TGTGCCAGTAGAATTGGACGGGGTACTGAAGCTTTCTTT. Protein: CASRIGRGTEAFF.

V and J are TRBV4-3 and TRBJ2-7; the match to TRBD1 covers 7 bases. The CDR3 has 15 residues. Germline loops: CDR1 LGHNA, CDR2 YSLEER. V lost 2 bases, J lost 2 bases, and 6 bases stayed unmatched. For the CDR3, the DNA is TGCGCCAGCAGCCAATCGGACAGGTGGCCCTACGAGCAGTACTTC. Its translation: CASSQSDRWPYEQYF.

The chain combines TRBV2 with TRBJ2-7, with TRBD2 identical over 7 bases. Germline V lookup: CDR1 SNHLY, CDR2 FYNNEI. Trimming took 1 base from V and 7 from J; bases not matched to a gene: 10. The CDR3 totals 15 residues. This chain's CDR3 is CASSEGWGGAREQYF. CDR3 DNA sequence: TGTGCCAGCAGTGAAGGCTGGGGGGGAGCCCGGGAGCAGTACTTC.

The sample holds a few counts of this clone. The chain joins TRBV2 to TRBJ1-2; unclear D gene. The germline CDR1 and CDR2 sequences are SNHLY and FYNNEI. The CDR3 runs to 14 residues. The V end was cut by 6 bases, the J end by 9 bases, with 20 bases between. CDR3 amino acids: CASRPTLLGPRYTF. The DNA of the CDR3 is TGTGCCAGCAGGCCGACACTACTTGGGCCGCGCTACACCTTC.

This clone was seen a handful of times. The chain joins TRBV11-2 to TRBJ2-3, with TRBD2 identical over 15 bases. CDR3 length: 19 amino acids. Trimming took 5 bases from V and 0 from J; bases not matched to a gene: 9. Germline loops: CDR1 SGHAT, CDR2 FQNNGV. As DNA, the CDR3 is TGTGCCAGCAGCAAAATTGGGACTAGCGGGAGGCCTAGCACAGATACGCAGTATTTT. It is translated as CASSKIGTSGRPSTDTQYF. Filled out from reference TRBV11-2 and TRBJ2-3, the complete variable domain reads EAGVAQSPRYKIIEKRQSVAFWCNPISGHATLYWYQQILGQGPKLLIQFQNNGVVDDSQLPKDRFSAERLKGVDSTLKIQPAKLEDSAVYLCASSKIGTSGRPSTDTQYFGPGTRLTVL.

The chain recombines TRBV6-5 with TRBJ2-3; maybe TRBD2 (5 bases). Germline V gene lookup returns CDR1 MNHEY and CDR2 SVGAGI. The V end was cut by 6 bases, the J end by 8 bases, with 9 bases between. This CDR3 has 11 residues. This CDR3 is CASREDGTQYF. CDR3 sequence (DNA): TGTGCCAGCAGGGAGGATGGTACGCAGTATTTT.

The genes are TRBV9 and TRBJ2-7; D unclear. The germline CDR1 and CDR2 sequences are SGDLS and YYNGEE. CDR3 length equals 13 residues. V was trimmed by 3 bases and J by 0 bases, leaving 7 bases between them. The DNA for the CDR3 is TGTGCCAGCAGCGCCCATAGCTCCTACGAGCAGTACTTC. It is translated as CASSAHSSYEQYF.

The chain recombines TRBV7-3 with TRBJ2-5; D possibly corresponds to TRBD2 (6 bases). The V end was cut by 5 bases, the J end by 5 bases, with 18 bases between. The germline V gene encodes CDR1 SGHTA and CDR2 FQGTGA. The CDR3 length is 15 residues. In DNA, the CDR3 is TGTGCCAGCAGCCTTACTAGCACGGGGAGGGAGACCCAGTACTTC. Its translation is CASSLTSTGRETQYF.

The chain couples TRBV6-5 to TRBJ2-3, with D possibly matching TRBD1 (6 bases). The germline V and J ends were trimmed by 4 bases and 6 bases, with 17 bases remaining between them. The CDR3 length is 15 residues. Germline-derived CDR1 and CDR2 are MNHEY and SVGAGI. The CDR3 sequence: CASSSRWGRTDTQYF. DNA for the CDR3: TGTGCCAGCAGTTCCCGATGGGGGCGGACCGATACGCAGTATTTT.

The CDR3 region has the DNA TGTGCCAGCAGCTCCGACGGTGCGGGAGGGGAAAACGAGCAGTACTTC. Translated, it gives CASSSDGAGGENEQYF. J is TRBJ2-7 and V is TRBV7-2, with 9 bases identical to TRBD2. V lost 4 bases and J lost 5; bases outside the gene matches: 12. CDR3 length equals 16 residues. The germline V gene has CDR1 SGHTA and CDR2 FQGNSA. Variable domain in full (rest from reference TRBV7-2 and TRBJ2-7): GAGVSQSPSNKVTEKGKDVELRCDPISGHTALYWYRQSLGQGLEFLIYFQGNSAPDKSGLPSDRFSAERTGGSVSTLTIQRTQQEDSAVYLCASSSDGAGGENEQYFGPGTRLTVT.

J is TRBJ2-1 and V is TRBV7-6; a weak D match, TRBD1 (6 bases). The V and J ends lost 4 bases and 8 bases respectively, with 12 bases between them. This CDR3 is 13 amino acids long. Germline CDR1 is SGHVS and CDR2 is FNYEAQ. CDR3 DNA sequence: TGTGCCAGCAGCTCATACAGGGCCCATGAGCAGTTCTTC. Translated, it gives CASSSYRAHEQFF.

This chain connects TRBV19 to TRBJ2-1; D is possibly TRBD1 (5 bases). The CDR3 covers 14 residues. Germline V gives CDR1 LNHDA, CDR2 SQIVND (reference sequence). The ends were cut back, 4 bases at V and 9 bases at J, with 16 bases in the middle. The CDR3 DNA reads TGTGCCAGTAGTAAACGGCAGGGCAGGAGTGAGCAGTTCTTC. It codes for CASSKRQGRSEQFF. Full variable domain (rest looked up from reference TRBV19 and TRBJ2-1): DGGITQSPKYLFRKEGQNVTLSCEQNLNHDAMYWYRQDPGQGLRLIYYSQIVNDFQKGDIAEGYSVSREKKESFPLTVTSAQKNPTAFYLCASSKRQGRSEQFFGPGTRLTVL.

This rearrangement joins TRBV7-9 to TRBJ2-7; no clear D gene. CDR3 length: 15 residues. V was pared by 5 bases and J by 0 bases, with 14 bases between. Germline CDR1 reads SEHNR; CDR2 reads FQNEAQ (reference sequence). This CDR3 is CASSPVLLSSYEQYF. The CDR3 bases are TGTGCCAGCAGCCCCGTCCTCCTAAGCTCCTACGAGCAGTACTTC.

The chain recombines TRBV2 with TRBJ2-3, with D possibly TRBD1 on 5 matching bases. This CDR3 comprises 17 residues. Trimming removed 3 bases from V and 3 bases from J, with 19 bases in between. Germline CDR1 is SNHLY and CDR2 is FYNNEI. The CDR3 region is CASSDSTLGLRTDTQYF. CDR3 in DNA: TGTGCCAGCAGTGACTCGACCCTGGGGCTTCGGACAGATACGCAGTATTTT.

The genes are TRBV11-2 and TRBJ1-3; the D gene is possibly TRBD1 (6 bases). V lost 5 bases to trimming and J lost 2 bases, with 16 bases between them. The CDR3 loop spans 16 amino acids. Germline CDR1 reads SGHAT; CDR2 reads FQNNGV. The CDR3 DNA follows: TGTGCCAGCAGCGCTCGGAGGGGGGGCCCTGGAAACACCATATATTTT. Translating it yields CASSARRGGPGNTIYF.

This clone was seen once. J is TRBJ1-3 and V is TRBV6-5, with a tentative D call TRBD1 (6 bases). The germline V gene encodes CDR1 MNHEY and CDR2 SVGAGI. This CDR3 contains 15 residues. The ends were cut back, 2 bases at V and 0 bases at J, with 8 bases in the middle. The CDR3 nucleotides are TGTGCCAGCAGTTACGGGACAAGCTCTGGAAACACCATATATTTT. Translating it yields CASSYGTSSGNTIYF.

The chain recombines TRBV9 with TRBJ1-4, with 12 bases aligning to TRBD1. This CDR3 is 21 amino acids long. Looked up from germline, CDR1 is SGDLS and CDR2 is YYNGEE. Trimming removed 5 bases from V and 7 bases from J; junction bases left unmatched: 24. The CDR3 region has the DNA TGTGCCAGCAGAGGGACAGGGGGCCCCAATATCCAACAAGCCGTCCGTGAAAAACTGTTTTTT. This translates into CASRGTGGPNIQQAVREKLFF.

This clone has just a few counts. This chain links TRBV19 with TRBJ1-1, with D uncertain. The germline V gene encodes CDR1 LNHDA and CDR2 SQIVND (reference sequence). Trimming cost V 4 bases and J 1 base, with 4 bases left between them. This CDR3 contains 12 residues. CDR3 sequence (DNA): TGTGCCAGTAGTAGGGAGAACACTGAAGCTTTCTTT. It encodes CASSRENTEAFF.

The gene calls are TRBV7-2 and TRBJ2-5; TRBD2 might be the D (7 bases). Germline V lookup: CDR1 SGHTA, CDR2 FQGNSA. V was pared by 3 bases and J by 4 bases, with 12 bases between. The CDR3 is 14 residues long. The DNA of the CDR3 is TGTGCCAGCAGCTTCTTAGGGGGGGGAGAGACCCAGTACTTC. Residues: CASSFLGGGETQYF.

This chain uses TRBV29-1 with TRBJ2-2; D gene unclear. V lost 4 bases, J lost 2 bases, and 8 bases lay in between. This CDR3 has 13 residues. The germline gives CDR1 SQVTM, CDR2 ANQGSEA. The CDR3 region has the DNA TGCAGCGTTGCAGCGCCTAACACCGGGGAGCTGTTTTTT. Amino acids: CSVAAPNTGELFF.

The V gene is TRBV5-1, the J gene TRBJ2-7; TRBD2 matches at 11 bases. The CDR3 runs to 17 residues. Germline V gives CDR1 SGHRS, CDR2 YFSETQ. V shed 0 bases and J 2 bases; nucleotides not matched to a gene: 7. The CDR3 DNA reads as TGCGCCAGCAGCTTGGGAGGGCGACTAGCGGGACCCTACGAGCAGTACTTC. Protein: CASSLGGRLAGPYEQYF.

The V gene is TRBV5-1, the J gene TRBJ1-2; 11 bases align to TRBD1. V gave up 6 bases and J gave up 7 bases; unmatched junction bases: 8. The length of the CDR3 is 14 residues. Per the germline V gene, CDR1 is SGHRS and CDR2 is YFSETQ. In nucleotides, the CDR3 is TGCGCCAGCACCCCGGGGACAGGGGGTGGTGGCTACACCTTC. This gives the protein CASTPGTGGGGYTF.

This clone was detected once. The chain has TRBV7-9 and TRBJ2-3, with D uncertain. This CDR3 is 14 amino acids long. Trimming cost V 5 bases and J 3 bases, with 12 bases left between them. Per the germline V gene, CDR1 is SEHNR and CDR2 is FQNEAQ (reference sequence). The DNA of the CDR3 is TGTGCCAGCAGCCTTGGGGTCGGGACAGATACGCAGTATTTT. Residues: CASSLGVGTDTQYF.

This rearrangement joins TRBV11-3 to TRBJ2-7; a weak D match, TRBD1 (6 bases). V lost 4 bases, J lost 5 bases, and 12 bases lay in between. Germline CDR1 is SGHNT and CDR2 is YENEEA. The CDR3 covers 13 residues. This CDR3 is CASSSMDSNEQYF. Written as DNA, the CDR3 is TGTGCCAGCAGCTCGATGGACAGCAACGAGCAGTACTTC.

The V gene is TRBV5-4, the J gene TRBJ2-2, with TRBD1 matching 10 bases. V shed 7 bases, J shed 2 bases, and the junction held 5 bases outside the gene matches. CDR1 is SGHNT and CDR2 is YYREEE in the germline V gene (reference sequence). The CDR3 consists of 15 residues. CDR3 bases: TGTGCCAGCGGAATGACAGGGGGCAACACCGGGGAGCTGTTTTTT. Translated, it gives CASGMTGGNTGELFF.

CDR3 residues: CASGQEGYEQYF. CDR3 DNA sequence: TGTGCCAGCGGACAGGAGGGGTACGAGCAGTACTTC. V gene TRBV6-5 combines with J gene TRBJ2-7, with a possible D match to TRBD1 (7 bases). V shed 8 bases and J shed 4 bases, with 12 bases lying between them. This CDR3 is built from 12 residues. Germline loops: CDR1 MNHEY, CDR2 SVGAGI.

V gene TRBV18 combines with J gene TRBJ2-2; possible D gene TRBD2, 5 bases. V gave up 4 bases and J gave up 6 bases, with 12 bases separating them. This CDR3 has 14 amino acids. CDR1 is KGHSH and CDR2 is LQKENI in the germline V gene. The CDR3 reads CASSHPKRAGELFF. In DNA, the CDR3 is TGTGCCAGCTCACACCCAAAGAGGGCCGGGGAGCTGTTTTTT. Full variable domain (missing parts from reference TRBV18 and TRBJ2-2): NAGVMQNPRHLVRRRGQEARLRCSPMKGHSHVYWYRQLPEEGLKFMVYLQKENIIDESGMPKERFSAEFPKEGPSILRIQQVVRGDSAAYFCASSHPKRAGELFFGEGSRLTVL.

V is TRBV4-3 and J is TRBJ2-2; D is unresolved. The CDR3 is made up of 16 amino acids. Germline CDR1 is LGHNA and CDR2 is YSLEER. The V and J ends lost 0 bases and 4 bases respectively, with 12 bases between them. The CDR3 loop reads CASSQDRFGVTGELFF. The CDR3 region has the DNA TGCGCCAGCAGCCAAGATCGCTTCGGTGTCACCGGGGAGCTGTTTTTT.

The V call is TRBV7-9, the J call TRBJ2-7; D not resolved. V shed 0 bases and J shed 8 bases, with 11 bases lying between them. The CDR3 covers 13 residues. The germline CDR1 and CDR2 sequences are SEHNR and FQNEAQ (reference sequence). CDR3 in DNA: TGTGCCAGCAGCTTAGCTCCGTATATGAAGCAGTACTTC. Translated: CASSLAPYMKQYF.